Given below is one T cell receptor (beta chain) in context. Being one base from a much bigger clone, this may be a read error. This sample includes further DNA sequences coding for the same CDR3. Assay: immunoSEQ multiplex PCR; the TCRdb copy retains only in-frame clones and omits some. The sample has some 1 million clones, around 75% seen once; the top ten hold about 1.5%. Trimming cost V 5 bases and J 2 bases, with 3 bases left between them. Germline assignment: CDR1 SEHNR and CDR2 FQNEAQ (reference sequence). CDR3 length equals 11 residues. This sample is part of a study of shared clonotypes between healthy human individuals.

Sequencing was performed on memory CD4+ T cells sorted from blood. Subset here: CD45RA-negative fraction. The clonotype was recovered from a man between 18 and 35 years old in good health. The chain carries TRBV7-9 and TRBJ2-5; D unclear. CDR3: CASSLQETQYF. The CDR3 nucleotides read TGTGCCAGCAGCCTGCAAGAGACCCAGTACTTC. The complete variable domain, with remaining parts taken from reference TRBV7-9 and TRBJ2-5, reads DTGVSQNPRHKITKRGQNVTFRCDPISEHNRLYWYRQTLGQGPEFLTYFQNEAQLEKSRLLSDRFSAERPKGSFSTLEIQRTEQGDSAMYLCASSLQETQYFGPGTRLLVL.